This T cell receptor beta chain comes out of a study of early T cells in non-severe SARS-CoV-2 infection. Study-level background: Bulk RNA taken from unsorted whole blood was sequenced, leaving chains unpaired. Whole-study findings and limits: VDJdb-based annotation leaned toward anti-spike CD8 responses and missed private and CD4 specificities.

As part of library construction, unique molecular identifiers were attached to individual cDNA molecules. TCRdb itself ran the 5' RACE reads through MiXCR, one entry per CDR3 protein. The sample records approximately 22,000 distinct CDR3 sequences, 4.8% being singletons. V lost 8 bases, J lost 3 bases, and 14 bases lay in between. This CDR3 has 14 residues. The germline V gene encodes CDR1 SGHAT and CDR2 FQNNGV. This clonotype has more than one count but fewer than ten. Antigen specificity is unknown. Sequencing used whole blood. The V gene is TRBV11-2, the J gene TRBJ2-4; no clear D gene. The receptor's source is an adult who was a healthcare worker with PCR-confirmed SARS-CoV-2 infection or an uninfected control (not recorded which). The CDR3 here is CASQLRIGKNIQYF. In DNA form, the CDR3 reads TGTGCCAGCCAACTACGGATAGGCAAAAACATTCAGTACTTC.